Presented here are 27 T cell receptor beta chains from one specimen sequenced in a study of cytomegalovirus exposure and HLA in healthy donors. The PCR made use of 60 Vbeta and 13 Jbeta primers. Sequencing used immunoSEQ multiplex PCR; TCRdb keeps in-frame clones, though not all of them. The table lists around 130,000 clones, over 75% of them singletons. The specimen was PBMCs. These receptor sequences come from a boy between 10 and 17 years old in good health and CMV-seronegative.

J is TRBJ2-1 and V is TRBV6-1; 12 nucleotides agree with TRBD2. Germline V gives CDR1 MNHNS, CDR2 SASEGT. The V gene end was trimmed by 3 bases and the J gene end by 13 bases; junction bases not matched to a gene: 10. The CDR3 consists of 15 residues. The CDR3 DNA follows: TGTGCCAGCAGTGAGGCTAGCGGGGGGGCCGCCGCTCAGTTCTTC. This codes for CASSEASGGAAAQFF.

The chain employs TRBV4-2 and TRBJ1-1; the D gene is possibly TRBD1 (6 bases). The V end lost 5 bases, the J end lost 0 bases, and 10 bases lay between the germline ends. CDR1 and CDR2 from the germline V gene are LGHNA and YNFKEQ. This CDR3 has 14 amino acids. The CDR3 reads CASSFGQLNTEAFF. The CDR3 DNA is TGTGCCAGCAGCTTCGGACAGCTGAACACTGAAGCTTTCTTT.

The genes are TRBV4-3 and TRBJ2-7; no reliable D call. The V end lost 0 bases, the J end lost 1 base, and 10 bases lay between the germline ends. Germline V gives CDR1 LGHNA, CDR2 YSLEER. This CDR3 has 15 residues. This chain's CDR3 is CASSQDSSGSYEQYF. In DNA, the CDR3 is TGCGCCAGCAGCCAAGATTCGTCGGGTTCCTACGAGCAGTACTTC.

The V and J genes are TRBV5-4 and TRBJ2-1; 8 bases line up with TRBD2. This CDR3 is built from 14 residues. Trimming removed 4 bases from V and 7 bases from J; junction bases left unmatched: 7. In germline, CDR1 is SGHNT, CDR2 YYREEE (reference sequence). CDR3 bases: TGTGCCAGCAGCCGACAGACTAGCGATAATGAGCAGTTCTTC. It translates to CASSRQTSDNEQFF.

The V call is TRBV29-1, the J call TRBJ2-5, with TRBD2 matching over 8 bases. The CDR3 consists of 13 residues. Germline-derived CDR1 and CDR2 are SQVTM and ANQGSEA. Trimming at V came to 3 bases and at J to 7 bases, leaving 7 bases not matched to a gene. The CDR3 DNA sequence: TGCAGCGTTGACGTCCGGGAGGGTCCGACCCAGTACTTC. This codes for CSVDVREGPTQYF. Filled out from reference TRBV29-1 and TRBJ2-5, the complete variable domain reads SAVISQKPSRDICQRGTSLTIQCQVDSQVTMMFWYRQQPGQSLTLIATANQGSEATYESGFVIDKFPISRPNLTFSTLTVSNMSPEDSSIYLCSVDVREGPTQYFGPGTRLLVL.

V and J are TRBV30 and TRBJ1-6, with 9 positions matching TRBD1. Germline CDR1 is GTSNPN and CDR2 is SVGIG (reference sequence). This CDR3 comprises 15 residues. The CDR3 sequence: CALMSGQGVGSPLHF. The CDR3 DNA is TGTGCTCTCATGTCGGGACAGGGAGTAGGCTCACCCCTCCACTTT. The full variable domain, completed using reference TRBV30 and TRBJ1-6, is SQTIHQWPATLVQPVGSPLSLECTVEGTSNPNLYWYRQAAGRGLQLLFYSVGIGQISSEVPQNLSASRPQDRQFILSSKKLLLSDSGFYLCALMSGQGVGSPLHFGNGTRLTVT.

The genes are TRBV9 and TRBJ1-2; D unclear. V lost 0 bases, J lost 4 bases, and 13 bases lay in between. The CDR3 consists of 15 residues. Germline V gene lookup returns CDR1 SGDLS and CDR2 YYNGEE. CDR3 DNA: TGTGCCAGCAGCGTAGCCGCCAGCGCCTTCTATGGCTACACCTTC. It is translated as CASSVAASAFYGYTF. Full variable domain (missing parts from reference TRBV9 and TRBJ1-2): DSGVTQTPKHLITATGQRVTLRCSPRSGDLSVYWYQQSLDQGLQFLIQYYNGEERAKGNILERFSAQQFPDLHSELNLSSLELGDSALYFCASSVAASAFYGYTFGSGTRLTVV.

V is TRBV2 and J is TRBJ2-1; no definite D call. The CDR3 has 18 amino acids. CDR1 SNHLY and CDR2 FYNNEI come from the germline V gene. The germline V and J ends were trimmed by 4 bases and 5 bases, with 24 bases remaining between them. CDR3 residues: CASSGRERSIVVHNEQFF. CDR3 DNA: TGTGCCAGCAGTGGGAGAGAACGCTCAATAGTGGTGCACAATGAGCAGTTCTTC. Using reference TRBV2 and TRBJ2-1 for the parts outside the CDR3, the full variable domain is EPEVTQTPSHQVTQMGQEVILRCVPISNHLYFYWYRQILGQKVEFLVSFYNNEISEKSEIFDDQFSVERPDGSNFTLKIRSTKLEDSAMYFCASSGRERSIVVHNEQFFGPGTRLTVL.

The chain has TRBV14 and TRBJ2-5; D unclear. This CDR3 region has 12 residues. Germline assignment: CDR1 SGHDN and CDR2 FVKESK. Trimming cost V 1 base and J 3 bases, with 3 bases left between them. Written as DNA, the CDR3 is TGTGCCAGCAGCCAAGCGGAAGAGACCCAGTACTTC. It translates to CASSQAEETQYF.

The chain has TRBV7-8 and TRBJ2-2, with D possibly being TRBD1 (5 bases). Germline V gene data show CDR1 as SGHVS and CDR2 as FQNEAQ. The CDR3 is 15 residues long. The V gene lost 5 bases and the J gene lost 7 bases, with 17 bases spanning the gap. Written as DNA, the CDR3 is TGTGCCAGCAGCCAGATCCAGGGTTGGAGCGGGGAGCTGTTTTTT. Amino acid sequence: CASSQIQGWSGELFF. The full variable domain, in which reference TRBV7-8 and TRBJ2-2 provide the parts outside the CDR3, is GAGVSQSPRYKVAKRGQDVALRCDPISGHVSLFWYQQALGQGPEFLTYFQNEAQLDKSGLPSDRFFAERPEGSVSTLKIQRTQQEDSAVYLCASSQIQGWSGELFFGEGSRLTVL.

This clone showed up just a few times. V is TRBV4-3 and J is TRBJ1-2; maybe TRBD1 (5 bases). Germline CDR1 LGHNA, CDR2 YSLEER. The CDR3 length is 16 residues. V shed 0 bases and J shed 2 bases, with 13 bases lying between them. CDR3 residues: CASSQDRGGRNYGYTF. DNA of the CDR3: TGCGCCAGCAGCCAAGATCGGGGGGGACGGAACTATGGCTACACCTTC.

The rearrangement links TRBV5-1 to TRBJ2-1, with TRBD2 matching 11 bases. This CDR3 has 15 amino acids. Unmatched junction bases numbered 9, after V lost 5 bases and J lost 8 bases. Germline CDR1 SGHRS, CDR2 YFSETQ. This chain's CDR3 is CASRLSSGRIYEQFF. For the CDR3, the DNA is TGCGCCAGCAGGCTATCTAGCGGGAGGATCTATGAGCAGTTCTTC. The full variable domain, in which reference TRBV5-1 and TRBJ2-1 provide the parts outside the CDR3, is KAGVTQTPRYLIKTRGQQVTLSCSPISGHRSVSWYQQTPGQGLQFLFEYFSETQRNKGNFPGRFSGRQFSNSRSEMNVSTLELGDSALYLCASRLSSGRIYEQFFGPGTRLTVL.

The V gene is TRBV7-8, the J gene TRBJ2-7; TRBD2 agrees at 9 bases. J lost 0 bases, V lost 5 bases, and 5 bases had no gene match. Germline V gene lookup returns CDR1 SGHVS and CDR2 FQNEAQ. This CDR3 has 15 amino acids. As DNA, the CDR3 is TGTGCCAGCAGCATCTGGACTAGCGCCTCCTACGAGCAGTACTTC. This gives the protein CASSIWTSASYEQYF.

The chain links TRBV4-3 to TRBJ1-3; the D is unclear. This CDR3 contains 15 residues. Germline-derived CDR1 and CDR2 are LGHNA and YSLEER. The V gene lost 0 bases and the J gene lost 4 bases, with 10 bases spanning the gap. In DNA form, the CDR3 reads TGCGCCAGCAGCCAAGATTTGGGCTCGGGAAACACCATATATTTT. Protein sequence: CASSQDLGSGNTIYF.

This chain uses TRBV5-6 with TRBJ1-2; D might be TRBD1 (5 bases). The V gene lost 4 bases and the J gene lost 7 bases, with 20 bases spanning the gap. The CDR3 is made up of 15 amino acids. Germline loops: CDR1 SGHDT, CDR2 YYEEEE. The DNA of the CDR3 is TGTGCCAGCAGCGATCCCCCGGCAGGGCAGGCTGGCTACACCTTC. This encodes CASSDPPAGQAGYTF.

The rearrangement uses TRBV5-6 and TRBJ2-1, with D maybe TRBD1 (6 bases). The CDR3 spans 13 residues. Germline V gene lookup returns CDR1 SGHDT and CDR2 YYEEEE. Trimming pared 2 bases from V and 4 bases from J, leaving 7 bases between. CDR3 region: CASSFTGYNEQFF. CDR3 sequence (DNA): TGTGCCAGCAGCTTTACAGGGTACAATGAGCAGTTCTTC.

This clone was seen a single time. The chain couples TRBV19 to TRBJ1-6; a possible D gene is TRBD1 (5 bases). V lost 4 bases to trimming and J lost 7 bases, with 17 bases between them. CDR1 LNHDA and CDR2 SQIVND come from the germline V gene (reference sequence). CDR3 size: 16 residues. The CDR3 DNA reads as TGTGCCAGTAGTACAGGGTCCTCACCCCTGAATTCACCCCTCCACTTT. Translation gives CASSTGSSPLNSPLHF.

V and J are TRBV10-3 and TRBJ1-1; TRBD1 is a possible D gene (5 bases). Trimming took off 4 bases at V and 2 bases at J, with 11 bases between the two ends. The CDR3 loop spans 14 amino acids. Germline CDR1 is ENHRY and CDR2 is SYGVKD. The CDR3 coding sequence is TGTGCCATCAGTGGCAGGACAACCAACACTGAAGCTTTCTTT. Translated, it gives CAISGRTTNTEAFF.

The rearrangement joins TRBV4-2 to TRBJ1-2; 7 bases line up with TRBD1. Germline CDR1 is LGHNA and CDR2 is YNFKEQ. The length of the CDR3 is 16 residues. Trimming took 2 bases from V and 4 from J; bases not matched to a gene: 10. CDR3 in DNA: TGTGCCAGCAGCCAAATACGAATGACAGGGCCCTATGGCTACACCTTC. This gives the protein CASSQIRMTGPYGYTF.

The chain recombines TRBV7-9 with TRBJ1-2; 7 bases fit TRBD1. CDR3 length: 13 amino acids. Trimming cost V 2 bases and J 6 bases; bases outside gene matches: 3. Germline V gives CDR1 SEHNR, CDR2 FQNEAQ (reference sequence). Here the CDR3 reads CASSLTGVNGYTF. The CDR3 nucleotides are TGTGCCAGCAGCTTAACAGGGGTAAATGGCTACACCTTC.

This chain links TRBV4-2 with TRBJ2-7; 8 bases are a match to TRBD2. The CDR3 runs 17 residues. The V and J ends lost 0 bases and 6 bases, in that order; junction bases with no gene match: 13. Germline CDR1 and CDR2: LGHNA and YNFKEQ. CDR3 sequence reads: CASSQDSRGLGFSEQYF. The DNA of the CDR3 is TGTGCCAGCAGCCAAGATTCTCGGGGACTAGGGTTTAGCGAGCAGTACTTC.

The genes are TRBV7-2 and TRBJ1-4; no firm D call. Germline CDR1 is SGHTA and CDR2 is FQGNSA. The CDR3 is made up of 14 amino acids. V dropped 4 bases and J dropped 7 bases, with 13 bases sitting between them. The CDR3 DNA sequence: TGTGCCAGCAGCTCCTCCGGTTCGGGTGAAAAACTGTTTTTT. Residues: CASSSSGSGEKLFF.

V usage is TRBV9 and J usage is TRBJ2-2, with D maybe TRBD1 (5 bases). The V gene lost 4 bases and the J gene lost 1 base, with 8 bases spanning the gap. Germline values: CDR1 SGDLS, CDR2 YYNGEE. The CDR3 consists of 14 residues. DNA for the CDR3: TGTGCCAGCAGCCTCGGACAGAACACCGGGGAGCTGTTTTTT. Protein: CASSLGQNTGELFF.

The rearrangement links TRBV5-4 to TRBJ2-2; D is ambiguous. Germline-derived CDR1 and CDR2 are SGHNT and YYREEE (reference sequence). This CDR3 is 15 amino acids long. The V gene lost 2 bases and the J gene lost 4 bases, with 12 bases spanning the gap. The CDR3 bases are TGTGCCAGCAGCTTCTCGGGTCCAACCACCGGGGAGCTGTTTTTT. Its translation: CASSFSGPTTGELFF.

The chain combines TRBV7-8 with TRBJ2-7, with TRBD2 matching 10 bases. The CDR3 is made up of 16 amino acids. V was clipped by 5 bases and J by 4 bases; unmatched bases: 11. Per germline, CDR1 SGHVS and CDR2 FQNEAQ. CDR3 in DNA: TGTGCCAGCAGCAGAAACTTAGCGGGAGGACTTTACGAGCAGTACTTC. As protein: CASSRNLAGGLYEQYF.

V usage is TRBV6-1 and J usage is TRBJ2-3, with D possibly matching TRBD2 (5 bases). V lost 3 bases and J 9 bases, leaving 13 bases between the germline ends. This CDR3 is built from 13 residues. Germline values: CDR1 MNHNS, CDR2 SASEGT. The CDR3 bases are TGTGCCAGCAGTGAGGTGAGGGCGGAGACGCAGTATTTT. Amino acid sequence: CASSEVRAETQYF.

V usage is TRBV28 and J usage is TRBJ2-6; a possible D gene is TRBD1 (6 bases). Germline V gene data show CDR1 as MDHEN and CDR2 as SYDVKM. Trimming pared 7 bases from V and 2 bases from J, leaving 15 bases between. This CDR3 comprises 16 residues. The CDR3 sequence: CASNRQVVTGANVLTF. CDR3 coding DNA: TGTGCCAGCAATCGACAGGTGGTAACTGGGGCCAACGTCCTGACTTTC.